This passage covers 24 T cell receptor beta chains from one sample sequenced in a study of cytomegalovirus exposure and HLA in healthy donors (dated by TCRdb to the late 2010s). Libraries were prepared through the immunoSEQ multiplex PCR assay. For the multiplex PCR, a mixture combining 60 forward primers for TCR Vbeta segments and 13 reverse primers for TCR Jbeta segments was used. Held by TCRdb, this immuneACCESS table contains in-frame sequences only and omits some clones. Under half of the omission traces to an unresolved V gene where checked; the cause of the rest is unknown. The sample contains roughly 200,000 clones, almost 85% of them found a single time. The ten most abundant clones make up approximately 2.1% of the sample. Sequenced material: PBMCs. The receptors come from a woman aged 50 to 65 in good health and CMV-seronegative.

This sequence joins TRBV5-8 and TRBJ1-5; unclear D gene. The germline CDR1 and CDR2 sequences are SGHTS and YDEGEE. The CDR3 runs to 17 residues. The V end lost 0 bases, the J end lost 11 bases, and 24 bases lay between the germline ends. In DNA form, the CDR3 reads TGTGCCAGCAGCTTGGCCCTCTCCGGAATAGGCCCCGGGTCCCAGCATTTT. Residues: CASSLALSGIGPGSQHF.

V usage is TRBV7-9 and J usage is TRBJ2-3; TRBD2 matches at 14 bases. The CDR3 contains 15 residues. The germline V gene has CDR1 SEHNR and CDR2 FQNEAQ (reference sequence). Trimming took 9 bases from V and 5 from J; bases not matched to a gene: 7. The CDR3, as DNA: TGTGCCAGTACACCGGGACTAGCGGGAGAAGATACGCAGTATTTT. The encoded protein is CASTPGLAGEDTQYF.

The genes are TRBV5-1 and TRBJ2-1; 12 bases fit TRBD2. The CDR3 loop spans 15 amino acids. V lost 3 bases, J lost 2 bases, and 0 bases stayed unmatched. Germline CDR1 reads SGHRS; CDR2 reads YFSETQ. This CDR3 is CASSWTSGAYNEQFF. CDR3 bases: TGCGCCAGCAGCTGGACTAGCGGGGCCTACAATGAGCAGTTCTTC.

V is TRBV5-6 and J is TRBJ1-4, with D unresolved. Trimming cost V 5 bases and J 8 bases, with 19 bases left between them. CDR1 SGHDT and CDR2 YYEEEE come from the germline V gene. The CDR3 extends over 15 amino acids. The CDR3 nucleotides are TGTGCCAGCAGTTCGAGGGCAGGCCTGCGAGAAAAACTGTTTTTT. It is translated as CASSSRAGLREKLFF.

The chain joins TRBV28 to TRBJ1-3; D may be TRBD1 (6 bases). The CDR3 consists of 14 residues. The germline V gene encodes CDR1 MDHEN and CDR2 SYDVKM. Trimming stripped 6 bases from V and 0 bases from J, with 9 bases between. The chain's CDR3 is CASRDSSSGNTIYF. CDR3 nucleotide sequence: TGTGCCAGCAGGGACAGCAGCTCTGGAAACACCATATATTTT.

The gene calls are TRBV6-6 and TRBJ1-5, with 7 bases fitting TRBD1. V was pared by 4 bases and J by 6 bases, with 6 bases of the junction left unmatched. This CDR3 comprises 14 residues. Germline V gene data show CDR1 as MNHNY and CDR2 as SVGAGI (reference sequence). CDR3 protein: CASSSRGQAQPQHF. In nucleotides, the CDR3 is TGTGCCAGCAGTTCAAGGGGGCAAGCTCAGCCCCAGCATTTT.

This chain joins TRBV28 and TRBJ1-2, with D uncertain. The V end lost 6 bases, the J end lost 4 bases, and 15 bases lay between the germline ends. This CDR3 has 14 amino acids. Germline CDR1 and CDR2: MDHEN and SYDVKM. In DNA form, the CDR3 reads TGTGCCAGCAGCGACGGATCAGGAGGCTATGGCTACACCTTC. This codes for CASSDGSGGYGYTF.

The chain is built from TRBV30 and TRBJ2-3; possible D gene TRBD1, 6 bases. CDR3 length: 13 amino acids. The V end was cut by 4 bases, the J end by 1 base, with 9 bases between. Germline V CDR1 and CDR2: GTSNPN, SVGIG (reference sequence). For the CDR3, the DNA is TGTGCCTGGATGGGGGCGCGCACAGATACGCAGTATTTT. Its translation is CAWMGARTDTQYF.

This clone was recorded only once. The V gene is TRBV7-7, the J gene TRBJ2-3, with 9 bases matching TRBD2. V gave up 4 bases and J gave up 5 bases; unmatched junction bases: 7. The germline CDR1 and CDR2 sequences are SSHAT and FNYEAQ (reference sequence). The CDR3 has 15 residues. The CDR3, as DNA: TGTGCCAGCAGCTCTAGCGGGACATCCGGAGATACGCAGTATTTT. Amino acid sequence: CASSSSGTSGDTQYF.

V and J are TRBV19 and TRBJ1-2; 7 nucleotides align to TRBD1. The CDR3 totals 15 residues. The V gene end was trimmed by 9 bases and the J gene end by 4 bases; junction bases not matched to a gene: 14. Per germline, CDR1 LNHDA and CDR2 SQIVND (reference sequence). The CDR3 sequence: CARAGGTRLIYGYTF. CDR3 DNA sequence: TGTGCCAGGGCAGGGGGGACGCGCCTAATCTATGGCTACACCTTC.

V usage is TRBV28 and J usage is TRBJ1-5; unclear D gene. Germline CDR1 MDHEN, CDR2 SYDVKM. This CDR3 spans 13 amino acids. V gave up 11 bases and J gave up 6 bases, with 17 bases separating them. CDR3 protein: CALQGPGGQPQHF. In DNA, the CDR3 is TGTGCCCTCCAAGGTCCCGGAGGTCAGCCCCAGCATTTT.

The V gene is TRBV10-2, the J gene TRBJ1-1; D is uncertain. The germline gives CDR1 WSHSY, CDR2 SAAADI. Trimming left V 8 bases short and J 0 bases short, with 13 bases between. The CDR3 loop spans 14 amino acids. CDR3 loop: CASSTSLLNTEAFF. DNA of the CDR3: TGCGCCAGCTCTACCTCGTTATTGAACACTGAAGCTTTCTTT.

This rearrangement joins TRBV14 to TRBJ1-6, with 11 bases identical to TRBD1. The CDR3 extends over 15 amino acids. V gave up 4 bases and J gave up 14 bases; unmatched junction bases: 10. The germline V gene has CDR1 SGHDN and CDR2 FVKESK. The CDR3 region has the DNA TGTGCCAGCAGCCTCGGGACAGGGGGATTACTAGCCCTCCACTTT. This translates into CASSLGTGGLLALHF.

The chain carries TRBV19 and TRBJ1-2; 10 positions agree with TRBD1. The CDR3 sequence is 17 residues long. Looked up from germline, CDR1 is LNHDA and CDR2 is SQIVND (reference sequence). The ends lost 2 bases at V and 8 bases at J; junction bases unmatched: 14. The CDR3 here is CASSIRAAGQGNRGYTF. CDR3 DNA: TGTGCCAGTAGTATACGGGCCGCGGGACAGGGGAATCGAGGCTACACCTTC.

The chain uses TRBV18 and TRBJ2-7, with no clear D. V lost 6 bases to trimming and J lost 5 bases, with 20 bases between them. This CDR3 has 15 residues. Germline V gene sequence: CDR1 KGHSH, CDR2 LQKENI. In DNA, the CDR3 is TGTGCCAGCTCCCCCGTCATGGTCAATGGCAACGAGCAGTACTTC. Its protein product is CASSPVMVNGNEQYF.

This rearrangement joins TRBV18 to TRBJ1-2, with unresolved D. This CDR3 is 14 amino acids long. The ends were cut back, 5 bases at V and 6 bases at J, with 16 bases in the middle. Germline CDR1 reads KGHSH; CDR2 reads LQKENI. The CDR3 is CASSSLNPPDGYTF. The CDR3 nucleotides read TGTGCCAGCTCATCTCTTAACCCGCCGGATGGCTACACCTTC.

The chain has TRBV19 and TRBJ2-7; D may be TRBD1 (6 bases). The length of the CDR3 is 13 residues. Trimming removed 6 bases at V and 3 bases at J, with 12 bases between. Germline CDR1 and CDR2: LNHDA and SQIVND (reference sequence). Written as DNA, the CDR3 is TGTGCCAGTAGCGCTGGGGGCAACTACGAGCAGTACTTC. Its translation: CASSAGGNYEQYF.

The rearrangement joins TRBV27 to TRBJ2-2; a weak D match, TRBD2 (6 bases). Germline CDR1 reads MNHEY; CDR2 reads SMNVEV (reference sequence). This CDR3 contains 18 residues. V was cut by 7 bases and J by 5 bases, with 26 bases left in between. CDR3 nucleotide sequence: TGTGCCAGCACGCGGGGAGAGGAGGGAGCGGTATATACCGGGGAGCTGTTTTTT. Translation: CASTRGEEGAVYTGELFF.

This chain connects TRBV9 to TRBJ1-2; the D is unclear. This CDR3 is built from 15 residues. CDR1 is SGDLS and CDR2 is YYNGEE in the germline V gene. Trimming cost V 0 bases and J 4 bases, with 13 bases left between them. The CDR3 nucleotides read TGTGCCAGCAGCGTAGGGCCGGGAACGATCTATGGCTACACCTTC. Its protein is CASSVGPGTIYGYTF.

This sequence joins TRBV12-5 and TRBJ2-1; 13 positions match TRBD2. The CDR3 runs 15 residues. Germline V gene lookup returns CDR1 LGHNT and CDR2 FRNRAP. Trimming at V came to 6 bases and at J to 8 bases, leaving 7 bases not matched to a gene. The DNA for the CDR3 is TGTGCTAGTGGCCGAGGGACTAGCGGGAACTATGAGCAGTTCTTC. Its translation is CASGRGTSGNYEQFF. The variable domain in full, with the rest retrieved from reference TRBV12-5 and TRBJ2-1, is DARVTQTPRHKVTEMGQEVTMRCQPILGHNTVFWYRQTMMQGLELLAYFRNRAPLDDSGMPKDRFSAEMPDATLATLKIQPSEPRDSAVYFCASGRGTSGNYEQFFGPGTRLTVL.

CDR3: CASSRFGGGSYNSPLHF. CDR3 nucleotide sequence: TGTGCCAGCAGCCGCTTTGGGGGCGGATCCTATAATTCACCCCTCCACTTT. The chain links TRBV7-6 to TRBJ1-6, with D maybe TRBD1 (6 bases). V was cut by 5 bases and J by 1 base, with 15 bases left in between. From germline, CDR1 is SGHVS and CDR2 FNYEAQ. CDR3 length: 17 residues.

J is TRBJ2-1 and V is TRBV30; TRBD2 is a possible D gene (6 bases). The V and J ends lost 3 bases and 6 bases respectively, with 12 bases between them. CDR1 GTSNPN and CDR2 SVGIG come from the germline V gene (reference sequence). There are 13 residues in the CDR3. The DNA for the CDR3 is TGTGCCTGGAGATCCGGGACTCCCAATGAGCAGTTCTTC. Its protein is CAWRSGTPNEQFF.

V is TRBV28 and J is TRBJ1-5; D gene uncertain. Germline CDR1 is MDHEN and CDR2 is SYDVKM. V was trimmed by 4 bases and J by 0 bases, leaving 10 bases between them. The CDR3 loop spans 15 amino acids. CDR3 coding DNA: TGTGCCAGCAGTTGGGCCGACCATAGCAATCAGCCCCAGCATTTT. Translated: CASSWADHSNQPQHF.

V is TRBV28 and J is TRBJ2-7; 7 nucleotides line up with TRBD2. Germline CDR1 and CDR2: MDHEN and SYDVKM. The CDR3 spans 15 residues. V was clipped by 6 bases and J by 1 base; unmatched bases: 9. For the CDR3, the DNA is TGTGCCAGCAGGGGGTCTAGCGGAGGATCCTACGAGCAGTACTTC. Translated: CASRGSSGGSYEQYF.